One sample yielded the 2 T cell receptor beta chains listed below, sequenced in a study of glioma-infiltrating T cells. The iRepertoire nested amplicon-rescue multiplex PCR amplified TCR alpha and beta CDR3s from RNA. TCRdb analysed the multiplex PCR reads with MiXCR anew, one entry per CDR3 protein. The data hold roughly 200,000 distinct CDR3 sequences, with over 30% observed a single time. The sample consisted of glioma tissue, nonneoplastic brain tissue, or PBMCs (not recorded which). Receptors were obtained from a human donor with low-grade glioma or glioblastoma, undergoing nonglioma brain surgery, or in good health (not recorded which).

The table lists this clonotype with many counts. The chain employs TRBV5-1 and TRBJ2-1; no firm D call. V gave up 0 bases and J gave up 7 bases, with 5 bases separating them. The germline V gene has CDR1 SGHRS and CDR2 YFSETQ. This CDR3 has 12 amino acids. Here the CDR3 DNA reads TGCGCCAGCAGCTTGGAAATGAATGAGCAGTTCTTC. Translating gives CASSLEMNEQFF.

This clonotype came up many times. The V call is TRBV15, the J call TRBJ2-3; D gene uncertain. Trimming pared 1 base from V and 10 bases from J, leaving 15 bases between. CDR1 is LNHNV, CDR2 YYDKDF, per germline (reference sequence). This CDR3 is 14 amino acids long. CDR3 nucleotide sequence: TGTGCCACCAGCAGAGGGGGAATATGGGATGCGCAGTATTTT. It is translated as CATSRGGIWDAQYF.